The next 29 T cell receptor beta chains were all read from a single sample in a study of CD8+ T cells in alopecia areata. In each case, RNA was isolated and then reverse transcribed into cDNA as the sequencing template. The table came from immunoSEQ multiplex PCR; TCRdb's copy has only in-frame clones and leaves some out. The data contain some 120,000 clones, 60% to 65% of them seen just once; the ten biggest clones take up under 7.5%. Indicated treatment: oral pan-JAK inhibitor, 5-10 mg twice daily. The sequencing here drew on CD4+ T cells sorted from blood, taken at week 4, from a patient treated with tofacitinib. The receptors shown here come from a human donor with alopecia areata.

The V call is TRBV5-1, the J call TRBJ2-1; 8 nucleotides align to TRBD1. V was clipped by 5 bases and J by 2 bases; unmatched bases: 6. The CDR3 is 15 residues long. Germline V CDR1 and CDR2: SGHRS, YFSETQ. CDR3 region: CASSYSGQAYNEQFF. The CDR3 nucleotides read TGCGCCAGCAGTTACTCGGGACAGGCCTACAATGAGCAGTTCTTC.

The gene calls are TRBV27 and TRBJ2-5; D assignment may be TRBD1 or TRBD2 (5 bases each). Trimming took off 8 bases at V and 7 bases at J, with 14 bases between the two ends. This CDR3 is built from 12 residues. Germline V gene lookup returns CDR1 MNHEY and CDR2 SMNVEV (reference sequence). CDR3 amino acids: CASASRGGTQYF. CDR3 nucleotides: TGTGCCAGCGCTTCCCGGGGCGGGACCCAGTACTTC.

The CDR3 reads CASSSGQGGRGNQPQHF. For the CDR3, the DNA is TGTGCCAGCAGCTCGGGACAGGGGGGAAGGGGCAATCAGCCCCAGCATTTT. The rearrangement joins TRBV7-9 to TRBJ1-5; TRBD1 agrees at 11 bases. J gave up 2 bases and V 4 bases, and 7 bases lay outside the gene matches. Germline V CDR1 and CDR2: SEHNR, FQNEAQ (reference sequence). This CDR3 contains 17 residues.

This clone was observed a handful of times. This chain joins TRBV7-2 and TRBJ1-2; D perhaps matches TRBD1 (5 bases). The CDR3 loop spans 11 amino acids. The V gene's germline CDR1 is SGHTA and CDR2 FQGNSA. V lost 5 bases and J lost 7, with 8 bases in between. The CDR3, as DNA: TGTGCCAGCAGCACAAGGGGTGGCTACACCTTC. Translated: CASSTRGGYTF.

This clone was detected only a few times. The rearrangement uses TRBV5-6 and TRBJ2-7; D possibly corresponds to TRBD1 (6 bases). Germline V gives CDR1 SGHDT, CDR2 YYEEEE. The germline V and J ends were trimmed by 1 base and 4 bases, with 9 bases remaining between them. The CDR3 is 13 residues long. CDR3 sequence (DNA): TGTGCCAGCAGCTTGCCGGACAGATACGAGCAGTACTTC. It yields the protein CASSLPDRYEQYF. The variable domain in full, completed from reference TRBV5-6 and TRBJ2-7, reads DAGVTQSPTHLIKTRGQQVTLRCSPKSGHDTVSWYQQALGQGPQFIFQYYEEEERQRGNFPDRFSGHQFPNYSSELNVNALLLGDSALYLCASSLPDRYEQYFGPGTRLTVT.

The chain is built from TRBV18 and TRBJ2-5, with a tentative D call TRBD1 (5 bases). The CDR3 length is 15 residues. Trimming took off 6 bases at V and 5 bases at J, with 19 bases between the two ends. Germline lookup yields CDR1 KGHSH and CDR2 LQKENI. The DNA for the CDR3 is TGTGCCAGCTCGAGCGACCAGGGTATTGGGGAGACCCAGTACTTC. Translating it yields CASSSDQGIGETQYF.

This clone has more than one count but fewer than ten. The chain employs TRBV4-1 and TRBJ2-1, with unresolved D. Trimming took off 0 bases at V and 1 base at J, with 7 bases between the two ends. From germline, CDR1 is MGHRA and CDR2 YSYEKL. The CDR3 runs 15 residues. Written as DNA, the CDR3 is TGCGCCAGCAGCCAAGATTTGGCATCCTACAATGAGCAGTTCTTC. This codes for CASSQDLASYNEQFF.

The CDR3 DNA is TGTGCCAGCAGCGTAGAAGCTTCGGCTAGCGCCTACACCGGGGAGCTGTTTTTT. Protein: CASSVEASASAYTGELFF. This rearrangement joins TRBV9 to TRBJ2-2; D might be TRBD2 (6 bases). This CDR3 is built from 18 residues. Germline V gives CDR1 SGDLS, CDR2 YYNGEE. V was shortened by 0 bases and J by 3 bases, with 18 bases between the two germline ends. The variable domain in full, with the rest retrieved from reference TRBV9 and TRBJ2-2, is DSGVTQTPKHLITATGQRVTLRCSPRSGDLSVYWYQQSLDQGLQFLIQYYNGEERAKGNILERFSAQQFPDLHSELNLSSLELGDSALYFCASSVEASASAYTGELFFGEGSRLTVL.

The chain recombines TRBV28 with TRBJ1-1, with a tentative D call TRBD1 (6 bases). Germline V gene lookup returns CDR1 MDHEN and CDR2 SYDVKM. CDR3 length: 13 residues. Trimming pared 7 bases from V and 5 bases from J, leaving 14 bases between. CDR3 sequence (DNA): TGTGCCAGCATCAACAGGGCGAGGACTGAAGCTTTCTTT. Translation gives CASINRARTEAFF.

The chain couples TRBV9 to TRBJ2-1; TRBD2 agrees at 14 bases. CDR3 length equals 17 residues. The germline gives CDR1 SGDLS, CDR2 YYNGEE. V lost 0 bases to trimming and J lost 7 bases; unmatched junction nucleotides: 6. The CDR3 sequence is CASSVGLAGGNRNEQFF. CDR3 bases: TGTGCCAGCAGCGTAGGACTAGCGGGGGGGAATAGAAATGAGCAGTTCTTC.

The sample holds a few counts of this clone. This chain links TRBV11-1 with TRBJ2-7, with TRBD2 identical over 10 bases. The V segment lost 4 bases and the J segment 3 bases; nucleotides outside the gene matches: 6. This CDR3 has 15 residues. CDR1 and CDR2 (germline): SGHAT, FQDESV (reference sequence). CDR3 loop: CASSSGAGGIYEQYF. CDR3 nucleotide sequence: TGTGCCAGCAGCTCGGGAGCGGGGGGGATCTACGAGCAGTACTTC.

The chain uses TRBV29-1 and TRBJ1-6; 9 nucleotides agree with TRBD1. The junction had 8 bases not matched to a gene; V was cut back by 7 bases and J by 7 bases. The CDR3 runs 14 residues. The germline V gene has CDR1 SQVTM and CDR2 ANQGSEA. The CDR3 coding sequence is TGCAGCGCCCGGACAGGGGATGCCAATTCACCCCTCCACTTT. Its translation is CSARTGDANSPLHF.

This clone was observed a handful of times. The CDR3 region has the DNA TGCAGCGTTCCCCTAGCGGGGACAGATACGCAGTATTTT. Encoded protein: CSVPLAGTDTQYF. The chain couples TRBV29-1 to TRBJ2-3, with 9 bases matching TRBD2. The V gene end was trimmed by 5 bases and the J gene end by 3 bases; junction bases not matched to a gene: 3. Germline assignment: CDR1 SQVTM and CDR2 ANQGSEA. This CDR3 region has 13 residues.

CDR3 in amino acids: CASSYDRVELFF. CDR3 sequence (DNA): TGTGCCAGCAGTTACGACCGGGTTGAACTGTTTTTT. This chain uses TRBV6-5 with TRBJ1-4; D gene unclear. The V end lost 2 bases, the J end lost 12 bases, and 10 bases lay between the germline ends. There are 12 residues in the CDR3. Germline V CDR1 and CDR2: MNHEY, SVGAGI.

This chain joins TRBV9 and TRBJ1-4, with D possibly matching TRBD1 (6 bases). Germline V gives CDR1 SGDLS, CDR2 YYNGEE. Trimming took off 6 bases at V and 2 bases at J, with 11 bases between the two ends. CDR3 length: 14 amino acids. In DNA form, the CDR3 reads TGTGCCAGCACCCCAGGGGCCACTAATGAAAAACTGTTTTTT. Its protein product is CASTPGATNEKLFF.

This clone was recorded a few times. This chain joins TRBV30 and TRBJ2-1; TRBD2 matches 11 bases. V shed 1 base, J shed 6 bases, and the junction held 2 bases outside the gene matches. The CDR3 is 14 amino acids. The germline V gene has CDR1 GTSNPN and CDR2 SVGIG (reference sequence). This CDR3 is CAWSGLAGINEQFF. CDR3 DNA sequence: TGTGCCTGGAGTGGACTAGCGGGGATCAATGAGCAGTTCTTC.

This clone was recorded once. The V gene is TRBV30, the J gene TRBJ1-2; the D is unclear. The CDR3 is made up of 11 amino acids. The V end lost 2 bases, the J end lost 8 bases, and 9 bases lay between the germline ends. Germline V lookup: CDR1 GTSNPN, CDR2 SVGIG (reference sequence). CDR3 in DNA: TGTGCCTGGAGTACCGGGTTGGGCTACACCTTC. Translating gives CAWSTGLGYTF.

The gene calls are TRBV29-1 and TRBJ1-2; 7 positions match TRBD1. With 7 bases clipped from V and 8 bases from J, the junction kept 10 bases outside the gene matches. The germline CDR1 and CDR2 sequences are SQVTM and ANQGSEA. The CDR3 sequence is 12 residues long. CDR3 residues: CSGLTGESGYTF. The CDR3 DNA reads as TGCAGCGGACTAACAGGGGAGAGCGGCTACACCTTC.

This clone turned up a few times. This chain links TRBV27 with TRBJ1-2; a possible D gene is TRBD1 (5 bases). CDR3 length: 13 amino acids. V was trimmed by 6 bases and J by 4 bases, leaving 12 bases between them. The V gene's germline CDR1 is MNHEY and CDR2 SMNVEV (reference sequence). The DNA of the CDR3 is TGTGCCAGCAGCTTAGCGGGGACCTATGGCTACACCTTC. It is translated as CASSLAGTYGYTF.

This clone has more than one count but fewer than ten. This chain links TRBV28 with TRBJ2-7, with 7 bases that match TRBD1. J was trimmed by 6 bases and V by 2 bases; bases with no gene match: 7. The CDR3 length is 14 residues. Germline V lookup: CDR1 MDHEN, CDR2 SYDVKM. CDR3 residues: CASSLRGRRREQYF. DNA of the CDR3: TGTGCCAGCAGTTTAAGGGGGCGCCGTCGCGAGCAGTACTTC.

This clone was seen more than once but under ten times. The gene calls are TRBV30 and TRBJ2-7; possibly TRBD1 or TRBD2 for D (5 bases each). This CDR3 comprises 14 residues. V shed 1 base and J shed 2 bases, with 12 bases lying between them. Germline V lookup: CDR1 GTSNPN, CDR2 SVGIG (reference sequence). CDR3 sequence: CAWSGGQDTYEQYF. Here the CDR3 DNA reads TGTGCCTGGAGTGGAGGGCAGGACACCTACGAGCAGTACTTC. Variable domain in full (rest from reference TRBV30 and TRBJ2-7): SQTIHQWPATLVQPVGSPLSLECTVEGTSNPNLYWYRQAAGRGLQLLFYSVGIGQISSEVPQNLSASRPQDRQFILSSKKLLLSDSGFYLCAWSGGQDTYEQYFGPGTRLTVT.

This clone appeared a few times. This specimen includes other DNA sequences encoding the same CDR3. This chain connects TRBV10-3 to TRBJ2-7, with D perhaps assigned TRBD1 or TRBD2 (6 bases each). Per the germline V gene, CDR1 is ENHRY and CDR2 is SYGVKD. V was clipped by 3 bases and J by 1 base, with 7 bases between them. CDR3 length: 13 residues. CDR3 residues: CAISEGGSYEQYF. In DNA, the CDR3 is TGTGCCATCAGTGAAGGGGGGTCCTACGAGCAGTACTTC.

DNA for the CDR3: TGCAGCGACCCGACAGGGGGCGCGGGGACCCAGTACTTC. This encodes CSDPTGGAGTQYF. This chain joins TRBV29-1 and TRBJ2-5; TRBD1 aligns across 10 bases. The V gene's germline CDR1 is SQVTM and CDR2 ANQGSEA. Trimming removed 7 bases from V and 7 bases from J; junction bases left unmatched: 9. This CDR3 region has 13 residues.

This clone was picked up one time. The V and J genes are TRBV9 and TRBJ2-5; TRBD2 matches 10 bases. Trimming removed 3 bases from V and 5 bases from J; junction bases left unmatched: 4. The germline gives CDR1 SGDLS, CDR2 YYNGEE. CDR3 length: 14 amino acids. The CDR3 region has the DNA TGTGCCAGCAGCGGAGCGGGGGGGACGGAGACCCAGTACTTC. It specifies CASSGAGGTETQYF.

The sample holds one count of this clone. The gene calls are TRBV10-3 and TRBJ1-1; D is perhaps TRBD1 (6 bases). Germline V gives CDR1 ENHRY, CDR2 SYGVKD. The CDR3 spans 13 residues. Deletions cut 3 bases from V and 8 bases from J, with 13 bases between. The CDR3 nucleotides read TGTGCCATCAGTGATTCGCCGGGACAAGAAGCTTTCTTT. It translates to CAISDSPGQEAFF.

The V gene is TRBV2, the J gene TRBJ2-5, with D uncertain. Germline CDR1 reads SNHLY; CDR2 reads FYNNEI. V was clipped by 10 bases and J by 0 bases, with 15 bases between them. CDR3 length: 14 residues. CDR3 in amino acids: CAIGPARNQETQYF. The CDR3 coding sequence is TGTGCCATCGGGCCGGCACGGAACCAAGAGACCCAGTACTTC. The full variable domain, rest sourced from reference TRBV2 and TRBJ2-5, is EPEVTQTPSHQVTQMGQEVILRCVPISNHLYFYWYRQILGQKVEFLVSFYNNEISEKSEIFDDQFSVERPDGSNFTLKIRSTKLEDSAMYFCAIGPARNQETQYFGPGTRLLVL.

This clone was recorded once. This chain connects TRBV4-3 to TRBJ2-7, with 9 bases lining up with TRBD2. The CDR3 consists of 16 residues. CDR1 is LGHNA, CDR2 YSLEER, per germline. The V segment lost 1 base and the J segment 7 bases; nucleotides outside the gene matches: 11. CDR3 nucleotide sequence: TGCGCCAGCAGCCAAGGCCCGGGGCTAGCGGGGAGTGAGCAGTACTTC. Protein sequence: CASSQGPGLAGSEQYF.

The chain combines TRBV5-6 with TRBJ2-4, with 7 bases fitting TRBD2. With 2 bases clipped from V and 8 bases from J, the junction kept 13 bases outside the gene matches. The CDR3 is 16 amino acids. Germline CDR1 SGHDT, CDR2 YYEEEE. The DNA of the CDR3 is TGTGCCAGCAGCTTCGAGACTAGCAATAGGCGCGACATTCAGTACTTC. This sequence encodes CASSFETSNRRDIQYF.

The chain carries TRBV7-9 and TRBJ1-5, with 11 bases that match TRBD1. The J segment lost 5 bases and the V segment lost 2 bases, leaving 8 bases of the junction unmatched. CDR1 and CDR2 from the germline V gene are SEHNR and FQNEAQ (reference sequence). This CDR3 has 17 amino acids. The CDR3 DNA sequence: TGTGCCAGCAGCTTAATCCGGACAGGGGGCGCTGATCAGCCCCAGCATTTT. Protein product: CASSLIRTGGADQPQHF.